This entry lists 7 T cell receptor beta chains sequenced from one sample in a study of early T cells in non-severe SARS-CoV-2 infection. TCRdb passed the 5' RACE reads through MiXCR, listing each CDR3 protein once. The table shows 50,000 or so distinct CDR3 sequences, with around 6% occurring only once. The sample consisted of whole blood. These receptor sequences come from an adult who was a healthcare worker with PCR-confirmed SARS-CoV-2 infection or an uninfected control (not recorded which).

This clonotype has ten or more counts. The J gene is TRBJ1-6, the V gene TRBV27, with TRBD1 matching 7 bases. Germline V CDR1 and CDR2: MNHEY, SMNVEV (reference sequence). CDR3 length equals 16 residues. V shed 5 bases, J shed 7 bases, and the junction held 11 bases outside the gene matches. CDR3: CASSARRQGRNSPLHF. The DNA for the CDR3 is TGTGCCAGCAGTGCTAGACGACAGGGACGGAATTCACCCCTCCACTTT.

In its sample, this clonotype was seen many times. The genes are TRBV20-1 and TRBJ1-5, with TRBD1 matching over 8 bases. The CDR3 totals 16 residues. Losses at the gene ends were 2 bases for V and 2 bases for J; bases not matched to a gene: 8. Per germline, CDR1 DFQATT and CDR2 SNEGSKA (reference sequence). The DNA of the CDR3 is TGCAGTGCTAGAAGTGGCAGGGGGCCGGGCAATCAGCCCCAGCATTTT. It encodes CSARSGRGPGNQPQHF.

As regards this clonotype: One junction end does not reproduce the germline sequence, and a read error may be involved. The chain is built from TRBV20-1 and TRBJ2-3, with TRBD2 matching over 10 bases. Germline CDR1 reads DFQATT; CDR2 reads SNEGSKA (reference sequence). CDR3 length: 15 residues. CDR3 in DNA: TGCAGTGCCAGAGCCCTAGCGGGGGCCACAGATACGCAGTATTTT. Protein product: CSARALAGATDTQYF.

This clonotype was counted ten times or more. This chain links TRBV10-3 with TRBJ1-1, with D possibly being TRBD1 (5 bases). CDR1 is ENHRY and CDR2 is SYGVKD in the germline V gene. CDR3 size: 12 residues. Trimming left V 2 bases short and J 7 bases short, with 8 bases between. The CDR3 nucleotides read TGTGCCATCAGTGAGGGGGCTGGTGAAGCTTTCTTT. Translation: CAISEGAGEAFF.

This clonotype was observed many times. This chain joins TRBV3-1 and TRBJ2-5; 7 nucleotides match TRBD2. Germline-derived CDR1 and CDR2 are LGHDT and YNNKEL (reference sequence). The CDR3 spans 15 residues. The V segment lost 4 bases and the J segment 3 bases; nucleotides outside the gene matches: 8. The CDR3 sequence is CASSLFRTREETQYF. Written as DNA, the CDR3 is TGTGCCAGCAGCCTTTTTAGGACTAGAGAAGAGACCCAGTACTTC.

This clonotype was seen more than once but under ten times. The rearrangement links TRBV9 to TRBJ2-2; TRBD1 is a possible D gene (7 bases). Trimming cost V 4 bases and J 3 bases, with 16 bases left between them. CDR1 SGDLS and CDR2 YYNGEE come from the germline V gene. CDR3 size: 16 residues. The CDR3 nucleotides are TGTGCCAGCAGCTCGATGGGCAGGGGGGACACCGGGGAGCTGTTTTTT. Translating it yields CASSSMGRGDTGELFF.

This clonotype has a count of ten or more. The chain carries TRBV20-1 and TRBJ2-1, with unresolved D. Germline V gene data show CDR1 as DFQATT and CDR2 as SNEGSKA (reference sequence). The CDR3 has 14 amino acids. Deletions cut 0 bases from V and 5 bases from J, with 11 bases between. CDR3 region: CSARDPGANNEQFF. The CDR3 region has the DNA TGCAGTGCTAGAGATCCGGGCGCTAACAATGAGCAGTTCTTC.